The T cell receptor (beta chain) described here comes from a study of response to subunit inactivated influenza vaccine. Whole-study results and caveats: After each seasonal influenza vaccination, few new T cells are recruited, the authors suggested.

TCRdb reprocessed the RT-PCR reads with MiXCR, giving one entry per CDR3 protein. The sample holds hundreds of thousands of distinct CDR3 sequences, around 8% seen once. As regards this clonotype: Antigen: not known.

The V and J ends lost 4 bases and 7 bases respectively, with 22 bases between them. The CDR3 has 16 residues. Germline-derived CDR1 and CDR2 are SGHDN and FVKESK. Sequenced here: PBMCs from blood, sampled 23 to 25 months after vaccination. The rearrangement links TRBV14 to TRBJ1-2, with D possibly being TRBD1 (5 bases). This clonotype was obtained from a man between 50 and 69 years old who received an inactivated influenza vaccine. Here the CDR3 reads CASSRSPGTQERGYTF. The CDR3 nucleotides are TGTGCCAGCAGCCGTTCCCCCGGGACTCAAGAACGTGGCTACACCTTC.